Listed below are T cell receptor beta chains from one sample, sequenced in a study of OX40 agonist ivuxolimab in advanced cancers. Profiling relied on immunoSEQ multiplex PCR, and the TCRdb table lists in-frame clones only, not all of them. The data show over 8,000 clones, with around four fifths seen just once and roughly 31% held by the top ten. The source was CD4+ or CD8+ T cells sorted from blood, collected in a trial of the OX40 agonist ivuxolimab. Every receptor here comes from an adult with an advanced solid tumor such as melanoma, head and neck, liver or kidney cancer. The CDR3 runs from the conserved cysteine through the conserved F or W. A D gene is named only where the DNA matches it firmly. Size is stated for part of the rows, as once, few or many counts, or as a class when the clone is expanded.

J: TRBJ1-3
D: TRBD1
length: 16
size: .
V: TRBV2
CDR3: CASSEANRGSGNTIYF
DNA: TGTGCCAGCAGTGAAGCGAACAGGGGGTCTGGAAACACCATATATTTT

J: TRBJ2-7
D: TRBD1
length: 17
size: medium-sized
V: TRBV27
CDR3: CASSLTTPGQGYFEQYF
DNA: TGTGCCAGCAGTTTAACAACCCCGGGACAGGGGTACTTCGAGCAGTACTTC

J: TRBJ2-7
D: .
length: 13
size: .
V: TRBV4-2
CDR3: CASSPRGGDEQYF
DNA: TGTGCCAGCAGCCCCAGGGGCGGAGACGAGCAGTACTTC

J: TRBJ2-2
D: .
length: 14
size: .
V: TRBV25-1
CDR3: CASSPGVESGELFF
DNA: TGTGCCAGCAGTCCCGGAGTTGAGAGTGGGGAGCTGTTTTTT

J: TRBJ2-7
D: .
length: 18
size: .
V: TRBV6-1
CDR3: CASSEAPIWQKFYYEQYF
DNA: TGTGCCAGCAGTGAAGCGCCTATTTGGCAGAAATTTTACTACGAGCAGTACTTC

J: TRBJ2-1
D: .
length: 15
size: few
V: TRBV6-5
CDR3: CASSLGGGIHNEQFF
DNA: TGTGCCAGCAGTTTGGGTGGAGGGATCCACAATGAGCAGTTCTTC

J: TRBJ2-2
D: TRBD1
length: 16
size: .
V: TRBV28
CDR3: CASSFEGTGRTGELFF
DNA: TGTGCCAGCAGTTTTGAGGGGACAGGGAGGACCGGGGAGCTGTTTTTT

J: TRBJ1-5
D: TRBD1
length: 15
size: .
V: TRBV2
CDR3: CASEGKGATNQPQHF
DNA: TGTGCCAGCGAGGGTAAGGGGGCAACAAATCAGCCCCAGCATTTT

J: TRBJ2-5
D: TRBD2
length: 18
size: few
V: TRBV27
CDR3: CASISREEEVEFQETQYF
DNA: TGTGCCAGCATCTCGCGGGAGGAGGAGGTTGAATTCCAAGAGACCCAGTACTTC

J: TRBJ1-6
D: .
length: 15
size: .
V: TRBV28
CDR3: CASSISLSYNSPLHF
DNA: TGTGCCAGCAGTATCAGCCTCTCCTATAATTCACCCCTCCACTTT

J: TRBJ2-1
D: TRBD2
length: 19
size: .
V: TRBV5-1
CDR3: CASSVKGTSGTWVYNEQFF
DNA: TGCGCCAGCAGCGTAAAGGGGACTAGCGGGACCTGGGTGTACAATGAGCAGTTCTTC

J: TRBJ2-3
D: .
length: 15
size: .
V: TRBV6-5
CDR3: CASTSWPRITDTQYF
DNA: TGTGCCAGCACCTCCTGGCCCCGGATCACAGATACGCAGTATTTT

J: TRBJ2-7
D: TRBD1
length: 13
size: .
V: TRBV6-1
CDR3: CASRYRGSYEQYF
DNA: TGTGCCAGCAGGTACAGGGGATCCTACGAGCAGTACTTC

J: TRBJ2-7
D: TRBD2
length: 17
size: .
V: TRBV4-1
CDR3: CASSQDYTSGRAGEQYF
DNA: TGCGCCAGCAGCCAAGACTACACTAGCGGGAGGGCCGGCGAGCAGTACTTC

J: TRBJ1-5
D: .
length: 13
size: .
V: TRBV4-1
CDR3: CASSLEPNQPQHF
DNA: TGCGCCAGCAGCCTGGAACCCAATCAGCCCCAGCATTTT

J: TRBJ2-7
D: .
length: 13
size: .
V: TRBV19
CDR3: CASSWAERYEQYF
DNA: TGTGCCAGTAGTTGGGCAGAAAGATACGAGCAGTACTTC

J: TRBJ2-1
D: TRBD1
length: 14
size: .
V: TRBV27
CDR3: CASSLLTGGNEQFF
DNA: TGTGCCAGCAGTTTACTGACAGGGGGCAATGAGCAGTTCTTC

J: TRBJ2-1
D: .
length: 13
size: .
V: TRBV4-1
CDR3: CASSPSRGNEQFF
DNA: TGCGCCAGCAGCCCTAGCAGAGGCAATGAGCAGTTCTTC

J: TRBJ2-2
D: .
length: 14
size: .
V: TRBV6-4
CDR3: CASSDGRNTGELFF
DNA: TGTGCCAGCAGTGACGGGAGGAACACCGGGGAGCTGTTTTTT

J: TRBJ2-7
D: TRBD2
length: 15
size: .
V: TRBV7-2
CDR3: CASSQDLRGGAEQYF
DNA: TGTGCCAGCAGCCAAGATCTCCGGGGGGGTGCCGAGCAGTACTTC

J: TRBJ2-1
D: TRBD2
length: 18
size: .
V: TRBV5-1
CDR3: CASSLAPTGTSGNNEQFF
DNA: TGCGCCAGCAGCTTGGCGCCTACCGGGACTAGCGGAAACAATGAGCAGTTCTTC

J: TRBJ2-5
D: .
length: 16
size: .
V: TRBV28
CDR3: CASKGAERWDQETQYF
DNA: TGTGCCAGCAAGGGTGCGGAGAGATGGGACCAAGAGACCCAGTACTTC